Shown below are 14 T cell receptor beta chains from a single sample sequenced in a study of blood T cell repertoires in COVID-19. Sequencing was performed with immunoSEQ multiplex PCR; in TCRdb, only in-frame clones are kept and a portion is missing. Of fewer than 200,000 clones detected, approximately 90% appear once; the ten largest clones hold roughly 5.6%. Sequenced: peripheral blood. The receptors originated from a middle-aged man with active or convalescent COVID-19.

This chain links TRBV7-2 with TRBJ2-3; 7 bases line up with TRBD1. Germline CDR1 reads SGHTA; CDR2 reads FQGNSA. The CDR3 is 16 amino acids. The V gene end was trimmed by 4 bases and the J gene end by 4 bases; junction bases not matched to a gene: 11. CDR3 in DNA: TGTGCCAGCAGCTCCAATGTGAGGGGGCGATCAGATACGCAGTATTTT. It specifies CASSSNVRGRSDTQYF.

In nucleotides, the CDR3 is TGTGCCAGCAGCTCCCGGGACAAGGCAGAAAAACTGTTTTTT. Its protein product is CASSSRDKAEKLFF. The chain carries TRBV5-5 and TRBJ1-4; a possible D gene is TRBD1 (6 bases). Trimming stripped 3 bases from V and 8 bases from J, with 14 bases between. Germline-derived CDR1 and CDR2 are SGHKS and YYEKEE (reference sequence). This CDR3 has 14 residues.

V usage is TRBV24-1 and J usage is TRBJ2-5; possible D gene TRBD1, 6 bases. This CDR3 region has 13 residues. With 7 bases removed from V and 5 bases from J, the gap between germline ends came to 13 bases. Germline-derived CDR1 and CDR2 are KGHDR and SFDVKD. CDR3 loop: CATRQGPFETQYF. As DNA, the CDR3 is TGTGCCACCAGACAGGGTCCGTTCGAGACCCAGTACTTC.

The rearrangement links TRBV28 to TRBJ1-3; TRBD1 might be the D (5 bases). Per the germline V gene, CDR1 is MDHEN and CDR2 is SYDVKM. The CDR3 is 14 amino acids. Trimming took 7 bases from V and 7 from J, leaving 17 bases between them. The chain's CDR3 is CASNHPRDRNTIYF. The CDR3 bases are TGTGCCAGCAACCACCCCAGGGATCGGAACACCATATATTTT.

Written as DNA, the CDR3 is TGCGCCAGCAGAAAGGACAGGGGCAATTACTACGAGCAGTACTTC. It encodes CASRKDRGNYYEQYF. V and J are TRBV5-1 and TRBJ2-7; 9 bases are a match to TRBD1. CDR3 length: 15 amino acids. The germline V gene has CDR1 SGHRS and CDR2 YFSETQ. V lost 5 bases and J lost 3; bases outside the gene matches: 9.

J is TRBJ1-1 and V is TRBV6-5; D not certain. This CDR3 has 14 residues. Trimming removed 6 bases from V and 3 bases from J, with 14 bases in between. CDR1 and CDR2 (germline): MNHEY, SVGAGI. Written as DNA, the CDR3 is TGTGCCAGCAGACCCGAAAGCAAATACACTGAAGCTTTCTTT. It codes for CASRPESKYTEAFF.

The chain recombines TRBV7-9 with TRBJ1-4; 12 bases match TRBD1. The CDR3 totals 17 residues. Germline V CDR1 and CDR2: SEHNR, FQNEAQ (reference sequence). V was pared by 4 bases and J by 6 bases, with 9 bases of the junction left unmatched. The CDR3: CASSSLKGQGAYEKLFF. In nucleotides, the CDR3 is TGTGCCAGCAGCTCTTTGAAGGGACAGGGGGCATATGAAAAACTGTTTTTT. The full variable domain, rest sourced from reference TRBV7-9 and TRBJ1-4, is DTGVSQNPRHKITKRGQNVTFRCDPISEHNRLYWYRQTLGQGPEFLTYFQNEAQLEKSRLLSDRFSAERPKGSFSTLEIQRTEQGDSAMYLCASSSLKGQGAYEKLFFGSGTQLSVL.

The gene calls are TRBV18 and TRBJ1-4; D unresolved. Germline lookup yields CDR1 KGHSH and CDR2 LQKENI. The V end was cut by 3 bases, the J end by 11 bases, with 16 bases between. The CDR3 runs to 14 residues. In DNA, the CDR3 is TGTGCCAGCTCACCCCTCGATCGTCCAGGCAAACTGTTTTTT. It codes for CASSPLDRPGKLFF.

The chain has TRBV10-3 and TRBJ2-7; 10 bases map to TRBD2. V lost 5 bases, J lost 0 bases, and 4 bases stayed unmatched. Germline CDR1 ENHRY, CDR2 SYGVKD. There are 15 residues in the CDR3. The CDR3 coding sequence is TGTGCCATCAGTAAGACTAGCGGGTACTCCTACGAGCAGTACTTC. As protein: CAISKTSGYSYEQYF.

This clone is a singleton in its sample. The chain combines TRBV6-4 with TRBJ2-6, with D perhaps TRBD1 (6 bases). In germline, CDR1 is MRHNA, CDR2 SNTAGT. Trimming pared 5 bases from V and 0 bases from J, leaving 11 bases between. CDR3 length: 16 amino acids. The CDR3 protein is CASSRQVTSGANVLTF. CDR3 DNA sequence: TGTGCCAGCAGTCGACAGGTTACCTCTGGGGCCAACGTCCTGACTTTC.

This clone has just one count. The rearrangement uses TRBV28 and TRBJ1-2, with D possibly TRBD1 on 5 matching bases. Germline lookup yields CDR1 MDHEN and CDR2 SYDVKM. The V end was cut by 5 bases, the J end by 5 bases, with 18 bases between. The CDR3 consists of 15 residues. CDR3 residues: CASSPRWGDGYGYTF. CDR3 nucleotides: TGTGCCAGCAGTCCCCGGTGGGGGGACGGGTATGGCTACACCTTC.

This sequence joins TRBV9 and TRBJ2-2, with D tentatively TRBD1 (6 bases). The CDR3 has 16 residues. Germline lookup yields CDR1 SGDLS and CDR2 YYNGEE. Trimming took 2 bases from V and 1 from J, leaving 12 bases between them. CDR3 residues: CASSVGQGWNTGELFF. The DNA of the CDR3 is TGTGCCAGCAGCGTGGGGCAGGGGTGGAACACCGGGGAGCTGTTTTTT.

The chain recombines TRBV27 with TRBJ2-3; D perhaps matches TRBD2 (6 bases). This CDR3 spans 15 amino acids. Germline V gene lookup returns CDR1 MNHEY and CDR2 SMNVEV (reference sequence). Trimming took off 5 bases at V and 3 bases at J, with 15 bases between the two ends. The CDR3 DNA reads TGTGCCAGCAGTCCATCTGGGGGGAAAACAGATACGCAGTATTTT. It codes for CASSPSGGKTDTQYF.

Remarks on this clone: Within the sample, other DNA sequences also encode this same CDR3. The CDR3 DNA sequence: TGTGCCAGCAGTGAAGCGCGACAGGGCTACGAGCAGTACTTC. It specifies CASSEARQGYEQYF. The gene calls are TRBV6-1 and TRBJ2-7; the match to TRBD1 covers 7 bases. The CDR3 has 14 residues. Trimming took 0 bases from V and 3 from J; bases not matched to a gene: 2. Germline CDR1 reads MNHNS; CDR2 reads SASEGT.